Presented here are 24 T cell receptor beta chains from one specimen sequenced in a study of memory CD4+ T cells and cytomegalovirus serostatus (dated by TCRdb to the late 2010s). Library generation was performed with the immunoSEQ multiplex PCR assay. In TCRdb, the immuneACCESS table is reduced to in-frame sequences with V and J assigned. These tables do not hold every clone; where another copy was compared, an unresolved V gene accounts for under half, and the others remain unexplained. This sample holds 55,000 to 65,000 clones; about four fifths were observed only once. Of the sample, approximately 0.39% falls within the top ten clones. A FACSAria II was used to sort memory CD4+ T cells, defined as single viable CD3+CD4+CD8-CD45RO+ cells. Material: memory CD4+ T cells from blood. The receptor set was obtained from an adult in good health and CMV-seronegative.

This chain joins TRBV10-3 and TRBJ1-1; TRBD1 matches at 7 bases. V lost 10 bases and J lost 1; bases outside the gene matches: 6. This CDR3 is 13 amino acids long. Germline CDR1 and CDR2: ENHRY and SYGVKD. CDR3 loop: CASAGQTNTEAFF. The CDR3 DNA reads as TGTGCCAGTGCGGGACAGACGAACACTGAAGCTTTCTTT.

The chain couples TRBV29-1 to TRBJ2-3; 11 bases are a match to TRBD2. V gave up 2 bases and J gave up 5 bases; unmatched junction bases: 6. The CDR3 consists of 15 residues. Germline CDR1 SQVTM, CDR2 ANQGSEA. As DNA, the CDR3 is TGCAGCGTTGAATGGTTTAGCGGGGGGGGAGATACGCAGTATTTT. Residues: CSVEWFSGGGDTQYF.

V usage is TRBV5-4 and J usage is TRBJ2-5; the match to TRBD1 covers 7 bases. This CDR3 region has 15 residues. CDR1 is SGHNT and CDR2 is YYREEE in the germline V gene (reference sequence). V was clipped by 4 bases and J by 2 bases; unmatched bases: 8. CDR3 nucleotide sequence: TGTGCCAGCAGCGTATTCCCGGGACAGCAAGAGACCCAGTACTTC. It specifies CASSVFPGQQETQYF.

The rearrangement links TRBV7-9 to TRBJ1-4; D unclear. The CDR3 sequence is 14 residues long. CDR1 is SEHNR and CDR2 is FQNEAQ in the germline V gene (reference sequence). The V end lost 1 base, the J end lost 5 bases, and 8 bases lay between the germline ends. The CDR3 loop is CASSLGHKNEKLFF. The CDR3 DNA sequence: TGTGCCAGCAGCTTAGGCCATAAAAATGAAAAACTGTTTTTT.

This clone has a handful of counts. The V and J genes are TRBV19 and TRBJ1-6; a possible D gene is TRBD1 (5 bases). V was trimmed by 3 bases and J by 9 bases, leaving 12 bases between them. The CDR3 spans 14 residues. Germline CDR1 LNHDA, CDR2 SQIVND (reference sequence). For the CDR3, the DNA is TGTGCCAGTAGTATGACGGACGGGGGTTCACCCCTCCACTTT. Its translation: CASSMTDGGSPLHF.

The CDR3 region is CASSQAYGTQYF. The DNA for the CDR3 is TGCGCCAGCAGCCAAGCATACGGTACGCAGTATTTT. The gene calls are TRBV4-3 and TRBJ2-3; D uncertain. The germline V gene has CDR1 LGHNA and CDR2 YSLEER. The V and J ends lost 1 base and 8 bases respectively, with 7 bases between them. CDR3 length: 12 amino acids.

The chain has TRBV7-9 and TRBJ1-6, with TRBD1 matching over 7 bases. Germline V gene sequence: CDR1 SEHNR, CDR2 FQNEAQ (reference sequence). J was trimmed by 6 bases and V by 4 bases; bases with no gene match: 6. The CDR3 is made up of 15 amino acids. CDR3 in DNA: TGTGCCAGCAGCTCCTCAGACAGGGTTAATTCACCCCTCCACTTT. This translates into CASSSSDRVNSPLHF.

The J gene is TRBJ2-1, the V gene TRBV7-6, with D possibly being TRBD1 or TRBD2 (5 bases each). Trimming took 5 bases from V and 2 from J, leaving 19 bases between them. This CDR3 spans 17 amino acids. Per germline, CDR1 SGHVS and CDR2 FNYEAQ. CDR3: CASSASLGVATYNEQFF. The CDR3 coding sequence is TGTGCCAGCAGCGCTTCCTTGGGGGTGGCCACCTACAATGAGCAGTTCTTC.

The table lists this clone with a few counts. The rearrangement uses TRBV5-6 and TRBJ1-6; no reliable D call. CDR1 is SGHDT, CDR2 YYEEEE, per germline. The CDR3 is made up of 14 amino acids. The V end lost 6 bases, the J end lost 7 bases, and 14 bases lay between the germline ends. The CDR3 region is CASTGSRSNSPLHF. In DNA, the CDR3 is TGTGCCAGCACAGGCTCGAGATCCAATTCACCCCTCCACTTT.

This sequence joins TRBV7-2 and TRBJ2-7; 9 bases are shared with TRBD1. The CDR3 runs to 14 residues. Per germline, CDR1 SGHTA and CDR2 FQGNSA. Trimming cost V 2 bases and J 4 bases; bases outside gene matches: 3. The CDR3 DNA sequence: TGTGCCAGCAGCTTATACAGGGGGCTATACGAGCAGTACTTC. As protein: CASSLYRGLYEQYF. The full variable domain, with the rest looked up from reference TRBV7-2 and TRBJ2-7, is GAGVSQSPSNKVTEKGKDVELRCDPISGHTALYWYRQSLGQGLEFLIYFQGNSAPDKSGLPSDRFSAERTGGSVSTLTIQRTQQEDSAVYLCASSLYRGLYEQYFGPGTRLTVT.

This clone was recorded a few times. This sequence joins TRBV7-3 and TRBJ2-3; TRBD2 agrees at 8 bases. Looked up from germline, CDR1 is SGHTA and CDR2 is FQGTGA. Trimming cost V 2 bases and J 1 base; bases outside gene matches: 5. This CDR3 region has 16 residues. Written as DNA, the CDR3 is TGTGCCAGCAGCTTACGGGGGGGCGCCGGCACAGATACGCAGTATTTT. Translating it yields CASSLRGGAGTDTQYF.

The rearrangement links TRBV28 to TRBJ2-3; D remains ambiguous. The CDR3 spans 12 residues. Between the trimmed V and J ends, which lost 6 bases and 6 bases, there was a span of 10 bases. Germline V lookup: CDR1 MDHEN, CDR2 SYDVKM. Here the CDR3 reads CASSHVGDTQYF. The CDR3 DNA follows: TGTGCCAGCAGCCACGTCGGGGATACGCAGTATTTT. The full variable domain, in which reference TRBV28 and TRBJ2-3 provide the parts outside the CDR3, is DVKVTQSSRYLVKRTGEKVFLECVQDMDHENMFWYRQDPGLGLRLIYFSYDVKMKEKGDIPEGYSVSREKKERFSLILESASTNQTSMYLCASSHVGDTQYFGPGTRLTVL.

The chain employs TRBV11-3 and TRBJ2-3; TRBD2 matches 15 bases. V was pared by 3 bases and J by 3 bases, with 1 base of the junction left unmatched. Germline CDR1 is SGHNT and CDR2 is YENEEA. This CDR3 is 16 amino acids long. The CDR3 DNA follows: TGTGCCAGCAGCTTGGGACTAGCGGGGGGAACAGATACGCAGTATTTT. This codes for CASSLGLAGGTDTQYF.

The chain is built from TRBV7-9 and TRBJ1-5, with 8 positions matching TRBD1. V gave up 5 bases and J gave up 5 bases; unmatched junction bases: 5. This CDR3 is 14 amino acids long. Germline V gene lookup returns CDR1 SEHNR and CDR2 FQNEAQ (reference sequence). CDR3 bases: TGTGCCAGCAGCGGCGACAGGGGCCATCAGCCCCAGCATTTT. This gives the protein CASSGDRGHQPQHF.

V is TRBV5-1 and J is TRBJ1-3, with 7 bases fitting TRBD1. The V gene's germline CDR1 is SGHRS and CDR2 YFSETQ. CDR3 length: 14 residues. J gave up 4 bases and V 2 bases, and 3 bases lay outside the gene matches. CDR3 region: CASSFGQVGNTIYF. In DNA, the CDR3 is TGCGCCAGCAGCTTCGGACAGGTGGGAAACACCATATATTTT.

The chain has TRBV4-3 and TRBJ1-2, with TRBD1 matching over 10 bases. There are 13 residues in the CDR3. CDR1 and CDR2 from the germline V gene are LGHNA and YSLEER. With 3 bases clipped from V and 6 bases from J, the junction kept 1 base outside the gene matches. The chain's CDR3 is CASSHGQGDGYTF. In nucleotides, the CDR3 is TGCGCCAGCAGCCATGGACAGGGGGATGGCTACACCTTC.

This chain connects TRBV6-5 to TRBJ1-2; 9 bases map to TRBD1. The V and J ends lost 0 bases and 6 bases, in that order; junction bases with no gene match: 5. Germline CDR1 reads MNHEY; CDR2 reads SVGAGI. The CDR3 runs to 15 residues. This chain's CDR3 is CASSYSGDRANGYTF. CDR3 nucleotides: TGTGCCAGCAGTTACTCGGGGGACAGGGCTAATGGCTACACCTTC.

This chain links TRBV6-1 with TRBJ2-7; 7 nucleotides match TRBD1. Looked up from germline, CDR1 is MNHNS and CDR2 is SASEGT. With 6 bases clipped from V and 0 bases from J, the junction kept 8 bases outside the gene matches. The CDR3 loop spans 15 amino acids. The chain's CDR3 is CASRNTGQSSYEQYF. As DNA, the CDR3 is TGTGCCAGCAGGAATACGGGACAGAGCTCCTACGAGCAGTACTTC.

V usage is TRBV5-4 and J usage is TRBJ2-2; D gene uncertain. V was shortened by 0 bases and J by 6 bases, with 12 bases between the two germline ends. The CDR3 runs to 15 residues. Germline V gene data show CDR1 as SGHNT and CDR2 as YYREEE (reference sequence). The CDR3 bases are TGTGCCAGCAGCTTGGACGGGCCCGCCCCCGGGGAGCTGTTTTTT. Amino acids: CASSLDGPAPGELFF.

V is TRBV7-9 and J is TRBJ1-3; D not resolved. The V end was cut by 6 bases, the J end by 0 bases, with 3 bases between. From germline, CDR1 is SEHNR and CDR2 FQNEAQ (reference sequence). The CDR3 runs to 12 residues. CDR3 region: CASRDSGNTIYF. For the CDR3, the DNA is TGTGCCAGCAGGGACTCTGGAAACACCATATATTTT. Full variable domain (rest looked up from reference TRBV7-9 and TRBJ1-3): DTGVSQNPRHKITKRGQNVTFRCDPISEHNRLYWYRQTLGQGPEFLTYFQNEAQLEKSRLLSDRFSAERPKGSFSTLEIQRTEQGDSAMYLCASRDSGNTIYFGEGSWLTVV.

The chain is built from TRBV29-1 and TRBJ2-7; D unclear. This CDR3 has 13 amino acids. Trimming took off 0 bases at V and 1 base at J, with 7 bases between the two ends. Germline V gene data show CDR1 as SQVTM and CDR2 as ANQGSEA. This chain's CDR3 is CSVEDDQSYEQYF. The DNA of the CDR3 is TGCAGCGTTGAAGATGACCAGTCCTACGAGCAGTACTTC.

The chain joins TRBV7-2 to TRBJ1-1; 9 bases match TRBD1. This CDR3 comprises 16 residues. The V gene end was trimmed by 5 bases and the J gene end by 2 bases; junction bases not matched to a gene: 9. Germline V lookup: CDR1 SGHTA, CDR2 FQGNSA. CDR3 bases: TGTGCCAGCAGCCTCCGTCCGGGACAGGGTAACACTGAAGCTTTCTTT. Protein product: CASSLRPGQGNTEAFF. Full variable domain (rest looked up from reference TRBV7-2 and TRBJ1-1): GAGVSQSPSNKVTEKGKDVELRCDPISGHTALYWYRQSLGQGLEFLIYFQGNSAPDKSGLPSDRFSAERTGGSVSTLTIQRTQQEDSAVYLCASSLRPGQGNTEAFFGQGTRLTVV.

The chain employs TRBV5-4 and TRBJ1-2, with TRBD1 matching 7 bases. V was pared by 3 bases and J by 8 bases, with 7 bases of the junction left unmatched. From germline, CDR1 is SGHNT and CDR2 YYREEE (reference sequence). This CDR3 has 13 amino acids. The CDR3 here is CASSSGIGGGYTF. The CDR3 bases are TGTGCCAGCAGCTCGGGGATAGGGGGCGGCTACACCTTC.

V usage is TRBV19 and J usage is TRBJ1-5; D gene uncertain. V lost 3 bases to trimming and J lost 5 bases, with 11 bases between them. The CDR3 is 14 amino acids. Looked up from germline, CDR1 is LNHDA and CDR2 is SQIVND (reference sequence). CDR3 loop: CASSIYGRDQPQHF. The CDR3 DNA reads TGTGCCAGTAGTATTTACGGACGGGATCAGCCCCAGCATTTT.